The source of this T cell receptor beta chain is a study of blood T cell repertoires in COVID-19. Study overall: The United States, Italy and Spain supplied acute and convalescent COVID-19 samples. In each case, the material was cDNA or gDNA derived from T cells, B-cell-depleted T cells, or PBMCs.

V lost 7 bases, J lost 7 bases, and 23 bases lay in between. The CDR3 is 15 amino acids. Germline CDR1 MNHEY, CDR2 SVGAGI. Authors' analysis steps: The authors estimated nucleated cell counts from reference gene primer amplification. Measured with immunoSEQ multiplex PCR; TCRdb has only the in-frame clones, and not every one. The V and J calls and clone size come from that table; D and trimming were worked out from the DNA. Here the sample spans over 250,000 clones, around 86% being singletons. Sequenced sample: peripheral blood. The rearrangement joins TRBV6-5 to TRBJ2-7, with a possible D match to TRBD2 (6 bases). The sequence was collected from a human donor in a cohort sampled during active COVID-19. The DNA of the CDR3 is TGTGCCAGCACCCGCGGGGCGGGCGTGGGGTCGGAGCAGTACTTC. This sequence encodes CASTRGAGVGSEQYF.